Below, 16 T cell receptor beta chains from the same sample are listed, as sequenced in a study of T cells in Graves' hyperthyroidism and ophthalmopathy. It was RNA transcripts that yielded the amplified TCR beta CDR3 regions. RT-PCR in the first round (using the HTBI primer set) targeted the TCR CDR3. TCRdb recomputed calls from the multiplex PCR reads with MiXCR, one row per CDR3 protein. The data show roughly 600,000 distinct CDR3 sequences, around 15% seen once. Sequenced: blood. Receptors were obtained from a woman in her forties or fifties with Graves' ophthalmopathy.

This clonotype occurred many times. The chain uses TRBV12-3 or TRBV12-4 and TRBJ2-1, with 10 bases lining up with TRBD1. The CDR3 contains 16 residues. V lost 4 bases to trimming and J lost 10 bases; unmatched junction nucleotides: 13. The DNA of the CDR3 is TGTGCCAGCAGTTCCCCCGGGACAGGGGCGGCGTGGGAGCAGTTCTTC. It translates to CASSSPGTGAAWEQFF.

This clonotype was counted at least ten times. The V and J genes are TRBV20-1 and TRBJ2-5, with 11 bases lining up with TRBD2. CDR3 size: 16 residues. CDR1 is DFQATT, CDR2 SNEGSKA, per germline (reference sequence). V shed 3 bases and J 1 base; nucleotides not matched to a gene: 7. CDR3 nucleotides: TGCAGTGCTAGCGCTGGGACTAGCGGTAGCCAAGAGACCCAGTACTTC. Translating it yields CSASAGTSGSQETQYF.

This clonotype was observed many times. The chain links TRBV18 to TRBJ2-4; D not resolved. CDR3 size: 15 residues. V lost 4 bases to trimming and J lost 7 bases, with 17 bases between them. Germline-derived CDR1 and CDR2 are KGHSH and LQKENI. This CDR3 reads CASSLQTKTVNIQYF. The CDR3 nucleotides read TGTGCCAGCTCACTACAAACAAAAACAGTGAACATTCAGTACTTC. Based on the CDR3 plus reference TRBV18 and TRBJ2-4, the full variable domain is NAGVMQNPRHLVRRRGQEARLRCSPMKGHSHVYWYRQLPEEGLKFMVYLQKENIIDESGMPKERFSAEFPKEGPSILRIQQVVRGDSAAYFCASSLQTKTVNIQYFGAGTRLSVL.

At least ten counts were recorded for this clonotype. The gene calls are TRBV11-1 and TRBJ2-1, with 14 bases that match TRBD2. Trimming cost V 4 bases and J 0 bases; bases outside gene matches: 11. Germline loops: CDR1 SGHAT, CDR2 FQDESV (reference sequence). The CDR3 has 20 residues. This CDR3 is CASSSRLAGGPISSYNEQFF. The CDR3 DNA reads as TGTGCCAGCAGCTCGCGACTAGCGGGAGGGCCAATTAGCTCCTACAATGAGCAGTTCTTC.

The chain uses TRBV9 and TRBJ1-1; maybe TRBD1 (6 bases). Per the germline V gene, CDR1 is SGDLS and CDR2 is YYNGEE. The CDR3 length is 15 residues. V shed 4 bases and J shed 0 bases, with 13 bases lying between them. CDR3 protein: CASSNGQHLNTEAFF. The DNA for the CDR3 is TGTGCCAGCAGCAACGGACAGCATTTGAACACTGAAGCTTTCTTT. The full variable domain, its missing parts supplied by reference TRBV9 and TRBJ1-1, is DSGVTQTPKHLITATGQRVTLRCSPRSGDLSVYWYQQSLDQGLQFLIQYYNGEERAKGNILERFSAQQFPDLHSELNLSSLELGDSALYFCASSNGQHLNTEAFFGQGTRLTVV.

This clonotype has a handful of counts. In nucleotides, the CDR3 is TGTGCCAGCAGCGTATTAGCGGGAGCCAGCAATGAGCAGTTCTTC. This sequence encodes CASSVLAGASNEQFF. The chain combines TRBV9 with TRBJ2-1; TRBD2 aligns across 9 bases. V lost 1 base, J lost 6 bases, and 5 bases stayed unmatched. CDR3 length: 15 amino acids. CDR1 SGDLS and CDR2 YYNGEE come from the germline V gene. Variable domain in full (rest from reference TRBV9 and TRBJ2-1): DSGVTQTPKHLITATGQRVTLRCSPRSGDLSVYWYQQSLDQGLQFLIQYYNGEERAKGNILERFSAQQFPDLHSELNLSSLELGDSALYFCASSVLAGASNEQFFGPGTRLTVL.

The CDR3 DNA follows: TGTGCCATCGGCCGTCGGGATACAGATACGCAGTATTTT. It specifies CAIGRRDTDTQYF. The chain joins TRBV6-2 or TRBV6-3 to TRBJ2-3; possible D gene TRBD2, 5 bases. V lost 10 bases and J 3 bases, leaving 14 bases between the germline ends. From germline, CDR1 is MNHEY and CDR2 SVGEGT. This CDR3 has 13 residues.

Only a few counts were recorded for this clonotype. The V and J genes are TRBV4-2 and TRBJ2-7; D is ambiguous. CDR1 and CDR2 from the germline V gene are LGHNA and YNFKEQ. CDR3 size: 13 residues. The V and J ends lost 1 base and 9 bases respectively, with 13 bases between them. DNA of the CDR3: TGTGCCAGCAGCCAAGCTCGTGGGGTAGGGCAGTACTTC. Translating it yields CASSQARGVGQYF.

This clonotype came up a few times. The gene calls are TRBV24-1 and TRBJ1-2; D might be TRBD1 (6 bases). With 4 bases removed from V and 1 base from J, the gap between germline ends came to 12 bases. In germline, CDR1 is KGHDR, CDR2 SFDVKD. CDR3 length: 15 residues. In nucleotides, the CDR3 is TGTGCCACCAGTGACAGGACAGAAAATAACTATGGCTACACCTTC. Translation: CATSDRTENNYGYTF.

This chain links TRBV20-1 with TRBJ1-1; D unresolved. There are 16 residues in the CDR3. CDR1 is DFQATT, CDR2 SNEGSKA, per germline (reference sequence). The V gene lost 1 base and the J gene lost 5 bases, with 20 bases spanning the gap. CDR3 in DNA: TGCAGTGCTAGAGGAACCGAAAACCATTTGGGGACTGAAGCTTTCTTT. It is translated as CSARGTENHLGTEAFF.

Remarks on this clonotype: A read error may be the cause here, since a much bigger clone is one base away. The chain combines TRBV4-3 with TRBJ2-1; a weak D match, TRBD2 (5 bases). Germline loops: CDR1 LGHNA, CDR2 YSLEER. This CDR3 has 13 residues. The CDR3 region is CASNQEGGDEQFF. The CDR3 nucleotides are TGCGCCAGCAACCAAGAGGGTGGGGATGAGCAGTTCTTC.

The chain uses TRBV20-1 and TRBJ2-5; 8 positions match TRBD1. The CDR3 is made up of 15 amino acids. The V and J ends lost 4 bases and 4 bases, in that order; junction bases with no gene match: 11. Germline assignment: CDR1 DFQATT and CDR2 SNEGSKA (reference sequence). The CDR3 region is CSATDSGQGLETQYF. CDR3 nucleotides: TGCAGTGCTACCGATTCAGGACAGGGTCTAGAGACCCAGTACTTC.

V usage is TRBV19 and J usage is TRBJ2-4, with 8 bases fitting TRBD1. Germline-derived CDR1 and CDR2 are LNHDA and SQIVND (reference sequence). Trimming cost V 8 bases and J 8 bases; bases outside gene matches: 17. This CDR3 comprises 16 residues. CDR3 DNA: TGTGCCAGTGGGTTTGAGACAGGGGTGGTTAGAGACATTCAGTACTTC. Translating gives CASGFETGVVRDIQYF.

This clonotype was seen many times. The chain carries TRBV2 and TRBJ1-1; D is perhaps TRBD1 (6 bases). V shed 5 bases and J shed 4 bases, with 20 bases lying between them. The CDR3 sequence is 16 residues long. Looked up from germline, CDR1 is SNHLY and CDR2 is FYNNEI. The CDR3 nucleotides read TGTGCCAGCAGTAGAGGCGGGACAAACTGGGGCACTGAAGCTTTCTTT. Translation: CASSRGGTNWGTEAFF.

The rearrangement joins TRBV5-1 to TRBJ2-1; tentatively, D is TRBD1 or TRBD2 (5 bases each). The CDR3 runs to 16 residues. V lost 5 bases to trimming and J lost 8 bases, with 23 bases between them. Germline assignment: CDR1 SGHRS and CDR2 YFSETQ. The CDR3 DNA reads as TGCGCCAGCAGTAATGAGGCTAGTCGGGGCAATGATGAGCAGTTCTTC. Amino acid sequence: CASSNEASRGNDEQFF.

This clonotype was counted ten times or more. This CDR3 is CASSTEGNTEAFF. CDR3 sequence (DNA): TGTGCCAGCAGTACAGAGGGGAACACTGAAGCTTTCTTT. The chain links TRBV7-2 to TRBJ1-1; D gene unclear. CDR3 length: 13 amino acids. Germline V gene lookup returns CDR1 SGHTA and CDR2 FQGNSA. V was clipped by 6 bases and J by 1 base, with 9 bases between them.